This TCR beta chain is drawn from a study of blood T cell repertoires in COVID-19. About the research overall: COVID-19 samples from acute and convalescent phases originated in the United States, Italy and Spain. Sources were T cells, B-cell-depleted T cells, or PBMCs; the material itself was cDNA or gDNA.

Seattle participants joined during active infection and were tracked over time. This CDR3 is 12 amino acids long. Germline CDR1 reads LNHDA; CDR2 reads SQIVND (reference sequence). Trimming shortened V by 3 bases and J by 7 bases, and 8 bases separated the two germline ends. Per the authors' pipeline: Scientists estimated how many nucleated cells there were by amplifying reference gene primers. Clones were sequenced by immunoSEQ multiplex PCR, and TCRdb holds only the in-frame ones, with some missing. Clone size and V and J calls were adopted from that table, with D and trimming inferred from the DNA. There are tens of thousands of clones in the sample; roughly four fifths occur only once, and approximately 12% lies in the top ten.

Sequences were obtained from peripheral blood. This receptor was obtained from a man aged 50-59 years with COVID-19, enrolled during active disease. V usage is TRBV19 and J usage is TRBJ2-3; no clear D. The CDR3 here is CASSMVSNTQYF. The CDR3 DNA follows: TGTGCCAGTAGTATGGTCAGTAATACGCAGTATTTT.